Listed here are 30 T cell receptor beta chains from one sample, sequenced in a study of metastatic and nonmetastatic thyroid tumors. No treatment of any kind had been given to any patient before thyroid surgery. TCRdb redid the clone calls on the PCR reads using MiXCR. The sample includes tens of thousands of clones, 9.5% to 12% of them seen just once. The source material was blood. The source is a female donor with papillary thyroid cancer or a benign thyroid nodule (not recorded which). Some clones in this sample may be carry-over from other donors' samples.

Note on this clone: A much larger clone differs by one base, so this may be a read error. Additional DNA sequences in this sample encode the identical CDR3. The gene calls are TRBV10-3 and TRBJ2-2; D is uncertain. The length of the CDR3 is 12 residues. The germline V gene encodes CDR1 ENHRY and CDR2 SYGVKD. V lost 7 bases to trimming and J lost 8 bases, with 11 bases between them. The CDR3 reads CAITAEVGELFF. The CDR3 DNA follows: TGTGCCATCACTGCAGAGGTAGGGGAGCTGTTTTTT.

In its sample, this clone was seen many times. The genes are TRBV20-1 and TRBJ2-3; TRBD2 agrees at 8 bases. CDR1 and CDR2 (germline): DFQATT, SNEGSKA (reference sequence). CDR3 length: 15 residues. V lost 6 bases and J lost 0; bases outside the gene matches: 8. The CDR3 here is CSAIRASGSTDTQYF. The CDR3 DNA reads as TGCAGTGCAATACGGGCTAGCGGGAGCACAGATACGCAGTATTTT.

In this sample, this clone turned up many times. The chain joins TRBV3-1 to TRBJ2-7; TRBD2 might be the D (6 bases). This CDR3 contains 13 residues. V lost 3 bases and J 6 bases, leaving 12 bases between the germline ends. CDR1 and CDR2 from the germline V gene are LGHDT and YNNKEL (reference sequence). CDR3 loop: CASSHPLAAEQYF. The CDR3 DNA follows: TGTGCCAGCAGCCACCCACTAGCAGCCGAGCAGTACTTC.

Ten or more counts support this clone. This chain links TRBV6-1 with TRBJ2-1; 11 nucleotides line up with TRBD1. The CDR3 loop spans 15 amino acids. The trim removed 5 bases at V and 3 bases at J, leaving 3 bases unmatched. The germline V gene has CDR1 MNHNS and CDR2 SASEGT. CDR3 amino acids: CASSLGTGGYNEQFF. The DNA of the CDR3 is TGTGCCAGCAGTCTCGGGACAGGGGGCTACAATGAGCAGTTCTTC.

This clone was seen at least ten times. The genes are TRBV7-3 and TRBJ2-2; possibly TRBD2 for D (6 bases). In germline, CDR1 is SGHTA, CDR2 FQGTGA. V was trimmed by 5 bases and J by 6 bases, leaving 13 bases between them. CDR3 length: 14 amino acids. CDR3 sequence: CASSRGRGAGELFF. CDR3 DNA sequence: TGTGCCAGCAGCAGAGGGCGGGGTGCCGGGGAGCTGTTTTTT.

This clone was detected many times. The V and J genes are TRBV2 and TRBJ1-1, with TRBD1 matching 7 bases. Germline assignment: CDR1 SNHLY and CDR2 FYNNEI. This CDR3 comprises 12 residues. V was pared by 6 bases and J by 4 bases, with 2 bases of the junction left unmatched. DNA of the CDR3: TGTGCCAGCAGCAGGGGGGGCACTGAAGCTTTCTTT. Protein product: CASSRGGTEAFF.

This chain joins TRBV4-1 and TRBJ2-3; no definite D call. The V gene's germline CDR1 is MGHRA and CDR2 YSYEKL. The CDR3 loop spans 14 amino acids. Trimming left V 1 base short and J 5 bases short, with 10 bases between. Here the CDR3 DNA reads TGCGCCAGCAGCCAAGGGGTGCCCGGAGATACGCAGTATTTT. It codes for CASSQGVPGDTQYF.

This clone has a count of ten or more. The same CDR3 can be traced to other DNA sequences in this sample. The V call is TRBV28, the J call TRBJ2-7; 9 nucleotides agree with TRBD1. Unmatched junction bases numbered 9, after V lost 4 bases and J lost 2 bases. Germline loops: CDR1 MDHEN, CDR2 SYDVKM. This CDR3 region has 16 residues. Written as DNA, the CDR3 is TGTGCCAGCAGTTATACAGGGGGCAGCCCGACCTACGAGCAGTACTTC. Translated, it gives CASSYTGGSPTYEQYF.

This clone was observed a few times. This chain links TRBV6-2 or TRBV6-3 with TRBJ2-1; tentative D call: TRBD2 (5 bases). Germline CDR1 reads MNHEY; CDR2 reads SVGEGT. CDR3 length: 16 residues. V was cut by 0 bases and J by 4 bases, with 13 bases left in between. The CDR3 bases are TGTGCCAGCAGTTACTCGGGAGCGGTTGGGTACAATGAGCAGTTCTTC. Translating it yields CASSYSGAVGYNEQFF.

This clone appeared many times. This CDR3 reads CASSWRGLAGGVEQYF. CDR3 bases: TGTGCCAGCAGCTGGAGAGGACTAGCGGGAGGGGTCGAGCAGTACTTC. The rearrangement joins TRBV11-3 to TRBJ2-7, with TRBD2 matching 15 bases. V gave up 4 bases and J gave up 6 bases; unmatched junction bases: 7. This CDR3 is built from 16 residues. Germline V lookup: CDR1 SGHNT, CDR2 YENEEA.

The sample holds many counts of this clone. A much larger clone is a single base away; this may be a read error. DNA of the CDR3: TGTGCCAGACCGAGAATCAGGGGAGGGGGATCTGCACCCCTCCACTTT. Amino acids: CARPRIRGGGSAPLHF. The genes are TRBV6-1 and TRBJ1-6, with D possibly being TRBD1 (6 bases). Germline loops: CDR1 MNHNS, CDR2 SASEGT. The CDR3 runs 16 residues. Trimming left V 9 bases short and J 11 bases short, with 26 bases between.

At least ten counts were recorded for this clone. The chain carries TRBV20-1 and TRBJ2-7, with D hard to call. V was clipped by 3 bases and J by 3 bases, with 6 bases between them. The CDR3 sequence is 11 residues long. Looked up from germline, CDR1 is DFQATT and CDR2 is SNEGSKA (reference sequence). In DNA form, the CDR3 reads TGCAGTGCTAGTGACAACTACGAGCAGTACTTC. Translation gives CSASDNYEQYF.

This clone was observed many times. The chain carries TRBV10-3 and TRBJ2-1, with D tentatively TRBD2 (6 bases). Germline CDR1 reads ENHRY; CDR2 reads SYGVKD. The CDR3 consists of 16 residues. V lost 0 bases, J lost 10 bases, and 19 bases lay in between. The CDR3: CAISESKPSGGWEQFF. The CDR3 DNA follows: TGTGCCATCAGTGAGTCGAAACCATCCGGGGGATGGGAGCAGTTCTTC.

This clone has ten or more counts. The chain has TRBV28 and TRBJ1-3; the match to TRBD1 covers 8 bases. The CDR3 has 15 amino acids. Germline CDR1 and CDR2: MDHEN and SYDVKM. V shed 5 bases, J shed 3 bases, and the junction held 6 bases outside the gene matches. DNA of the CDR3: TGTGCCAGCAGTGTCAGGGGGCTTAGTGGAAACACCATATATTTT. Its translation: CASSVRGLSGNTIYF.

This clone was detected many times. The J gene is TRBJ1-2, the V gene TRBV25-1, with 10 nucleotides matching TRBD1. Germline CDR1 is MGHDK and CDR2 is SYGVNS. Trimming took 5 bases from V and 7 from J; bases not matched to a gene: 10. The CDR3 totals 15 residues. The CDR3 DNA sequence: TGTGCCAGCAGTACACCGGGACAGGGGATTGTTGGCTACACCTTC. Translation: CASSTPGQGIVGYTF.

In its sample, this clone was seen a few times. This may be a read error, as it is one base from a much larger clone. The chain combines TRBV15 with TRBJ2-1; no clear D. Trimming pared 5 bases from V and 0 bases from J, leaving 14 bases between. Germline-derived CDR1 and CDR2 are LNHNV and YYDKDF (reference sequence). This CDR3 has 16 amino acids. CDR3 loop: CATSPRWRNSYNEQFF. The DNA of the CDR3 is TGTGCCACCAGCCCCCGGTGGCGGAACTCCTACAATGAGCAGTTCTTC. The entire variable domain, with the rest obtained from reference TRBV15 and TRBJ2-1, is as follows: DAMVIQNPRYQVTQFGKPVTLSCSQTLNHNVMYWYQQKSSQAPKLLFHYYDKDFNNEADTPDNFQSRRPNTSFCFLDIRSPGLGDTAMYLCATSPRWRNSYNEQFFGPGTRLTVL.

This clone was detected many times. The rearrangement uses TRBV4-2 and TRBJ2-1, with TRBD2 matching over 11 bases. V was clipped by 3 bases and J by 6 bases; unmatched bases: 28. The CDR3 runs 23 residues. The germline V gene encodes CDR1 LGHNA and CDR2 YNFKEQ. The CDR3 spells CASSHRGQGTSGSFLGVRNEQFF. CDR3 nucleotides: TGTGCCAGCAGCCATCGGGGACAGGGAACTAGCGGGAGTTTCCTTGGGGTTCGCAATGAGCAGTTCTTC.

This clone was counted at least ten times. The chain combines TRBV6-1 with TRBJ1-1; D gene uncertain. V lost 6 bases and J lost 0, with 2 bases in between. The CDR3 runs 11 residues. The germline CDR1 and CDR2 sequences are MNHNS and SASEGT. CDR3 in DNA: TGTGCCAGCAGGATGAACACTGAAGCTTTCTTT. This codes for CASRMNTEAFF.

At least ten counts were recorded for this clone. This rearrangement joins TRBV9 to TRBJ1-6; D unresolved. The ends were cut back, 6 bases at V and 1 base at J, with 20 bases in the middle. CDR3 length: 18 amino acids. Looked up from germline, CDR1 is SGDLS and CDR2 is YYNGEE. CDR3 in amino acids: CASKARKVQASYNSPLHF. DNA of the CDR3: TGTGCCAGCAAGGCCCGAAAGGTCCAGGCGTCCTATAATTCACCCCTCCACTTT. Full variable domain (remainder filled in from reference TRBV9 and TRBJ1-6): DSGVTQTPKHLITATGQRVTLRCSPRSGDLSVYWYQQSLDQGLQFLIQYYNGEERAKGNILERFSAQQFPDLHSELNLSSLELGDSALYFCASKARKVQASYNSPLHFGNGTRLTVT.

The sample holds many counts of this clone. The chain joins TRBV19 to TRBJ1-5, with 8 bases aligning to TRBD1. The CDR3 is 13 residues long. The V and J ends lost 5 bases and 9 bases, in that order; junction bases with no gene match: 6. Germline CDR1 LNHDA, CDR2 SQIVND (reference sequence). This CDR3 is CASSPDRGRPQHF. The CDR3 coding sequence is TGTGCCAGTAGTCCAGACAGGGGACGGCCCCAGCATTTT.

At least ten counts were recorded for this clone. This chain links TRBV3-1 with TRBJ1-2; no clear D gene. The V and J ends lost 1 base and 6 bases respectively, with 15 bases between them. From germline, CDR1 is LGHDT and CDR2 YNNKEL (reference sequence). There are 15 residues in the CDR3. CDR3 protein: CASSQVLREEDGYTF. CDR3 coding DNA: TGTGCCAGCAGCCAAGTTCTTAGAGAGGAAGATGGCTACACCTTC.

This clone was observed many times. This chain joins TRBV9 and TRBJ2-1; D may be TRBD2 (6 bases). V was cut by 0 bases and J by 0 bases, with 10 bases left in between. Germline-derived CDR1 and CDR2 are SGDLS and YYNGEE. CDR3 size: 16 residues. CDR3: CASSVGGGPSYNEQFF. The CDR3 DNA reads as TGTGCCAGCAGCGTAGGTGGAGGGCCCTCCTACAATGAGCAGTTCTTC.

A note on this clone: Given a much more abundant clone one base away, this may be a read error. V is TRBV29-1 and J is TRBJ2-1, with 11 bases lining up with TRBD1. The CDR3 covers 14 residues. The junction had 6 bases not matched to a gene; V was cut back by 4 bases and J by 7 bases. Germline CDR1 reads SQVTM; CDR2 reads ANQGSEA. CDR3 DNA: TGCAGCGTTGCCGGGACAGGGGGTGCGAATGAGCAGTTCTTC. It yields the protein CSVAGTGGANEQFF.

This clone was picked up many times. This sequence joins TRBV24-1 and TRBJ1-5; 8 bases map to TRBD1. CDR3 length: 16 residues. CDR1 KGHDR and CDR2 SFDVKD come from the germline V gene. J was trimmed by 7 bases and V by 4 bases; bases with no gene match: 11. CDR3 in amino acids: CATSDRDRGGEQPQHF. The DNA of the CDR3 is TGTGCCACCAGTGACAGAGACAGGGGAGGAGAACAGCCCCAGCATTTT.

This clone appeared many times. The rearrangement links TRBV13 to TRBJ1-2; D is ambiguous. From germline, CDR1 is PRHDT and CDR2 FYEKMQ (reference sequence). V shed 0 bases and J shed 3 bases, with 5 bases lying between them. The CDR3 runs to 13 residues. The CDR3 region has the DNA TGTGCCAGCAGCTTAGGGACCGACTATGGCTACACCTTC. It codes for CASSLGTDYGYTF. Supplemented by reference TRBV13 and TRBJ1-2, the full variable domain reads AAGVIQSPRHLIKEKRETATLKCYPIPRHDTVYWYQQGPGQDPQFLISFYEKMQSDKGSIPDRFSAQQFSDYHSELNMSSLELGDSALYFCASSLGTDYGYTFGSGTRLTVV.

This clone was detected many times. The chain links TRBV24-1 to TRBJ2-7; no reliable D call. CDR1 and CDR2 (germline): KGHDR, SFDVKD. The CDR3 sequence is 12 residues long. The germline V and J ends were trimmed by 7 bases and 4 bases, with 10 bases remaining between them. The CDR3 DNA is TGTGCCACCAGCCGAGGTGGGTACGAGCAGTACTTC. Protein: CATSRGGYEQYF.

This clone was detected many times. The CDR3 nucleotides read TGCGCCAGCAGTCGGCAGGTCTCCTCTGGGGCCAACGTCCTGACTTTC. Translated, it gives CASSRQVSSGANVLTF. The J gene is TRBJ2-6, the V gene TRBV5-1; unclear D gene. Germline V gene lookup returns CDR1 SGHRS and CDR2 YFSETQ. This CDR3 is built from 16 residues. The germline V and J ends were trimmed by 5 bases and 0 bases, with 12 bases remaining between them.

The sample holds many counts of this clone. The V gene is TRBV9, the J gene TRBJ2-1, with TRBD2 matching over 10 bases. The CDR3 is 17 amino acids. The germline V gene encodes CDR1 SGDLS and CDR2 YYNGEE. Trimming cost V 0 bases and J 5 bases; bases outside gene matches: 8. The CDR3 reads CASSVAPSGGPNNEQFF. The DNA for the CDR3 is TGTGCCAGCAGCGTAGCGCCTAGCGGGGGTCCCAACAATGAGCAGTTCTTC.

The sample holds many counts of this clone. The rearrangement links TRBV19 to TRBJ1-1, with D maybe TRBD1 (5 bases). The ends were cut back, 5 bases at V and 4 bases at J, with 11 bases in the middle. The CDR3 totals 13 residues. Looked up from germline, CDR1 is LNHDA and CDR2 is SQIVND (reference sequence). DNA of the CDR3: TGTGCCAGTAGTTTTCAGGGTATCACTGAAGCTTTCTTT. Translating it yields CASSFQGITEAFF.

This clone was detected a few times. A read error is possible here, since a much larger clone lies one base away. The J gene is TRBJ2-7, the V gene TRBV7-9; D tentatively reads TRBD1 or TRBD2 (6 bases each). V shed 9 bases and J shed 4 bases, with 13 bases lying between them. The germline V gene encodes CDR1 SEHNR and CDR2 FQNEAQ (reference sequence). The CDR3 extends over 12 amino acids. CDR3 region: CARRGDLYEQYF. CDR3 bases: TGTGCCAGAAGGGGGGACTTATACGAGCAGTACTTC.